Described below is a single TCR beta chain sequence and its context. Some clones are missing from TCRdb's copy, which holds only in-frame ones; the method was immunoSEQ multiplex PCR. The data hold around 250,000 clones, with roughly 70% observed a single time. The germline V and J ends were trimmed by 6 bases and 4 bases, with 5 bases remaining between them. Germline V CDR1 and CDR2: DFQATT, SNEGSKA (reference sequence). The CDR3 sequence is 10 residues long. The record originates from a study of cytotoxic CD8 clonotypes in ibrutinib-treated CLL. Whole-study context: The study included about 11 relapsed/refractory and more than 14 treatment-naive patients; under 18 had IGHV unmutated disease. Response sampling occurred after a median approximately 12 months of treatment (range 6 to 36).

Genomic DNA in a quantity of around 2 micrograms was derived from cryopreserved PBMCs for TCR beta libraries. The TCR was taken from a human donor with chronic lymphocytic leukemia. The source was PBMCs, collected after 24 months of ibrutinib treatment. The gene calls are TRBV20-1 and TRBJ2-3, with D uncertain. In nucleotides, the CDR3 is TGCAGTGCCGATGCAGATACGCAGTATTTT. Its translation: CSADADTQYF.